These 6 T cell receptor beta chains were sequenced from one sample in a study of vaccination and CD4 T cells after COVID-19. Cultured CD4+ T cells had their DNA profiled by the Oncomine TCR Beta short-read assay. TCRdb re-analysed the PCR reads in MiXCR, keeping a single row per CDR3 protein. The sample gives 20,000 to 25,000 distinct CDR3 sequences, 35% to 40% of which show up once; 25% to 30% is in the top ten. The antigens of these receptors remain unknown. As for time point: late sampling 161 to 241 days after vaccination in a few convalescent patients. Treatment reported: approximately nine-day PBMC culture with coronavirus spike peptide pools or control peptides (ViraFEST assay). Sequences were derived from CD4+ T cells from blood, cultured in vitro, sampled about 7 months after SARS-CoV-2 vaccination. The receptors here all came from a human donor who had recovered from COVID-19.

The V and J genes are TRBV6-1 and TRBJ1-5; D is unresolved. The CDR3 is 13 residues long. Germline V gene sequence: CDR1 MNHNS, CDR2 SASEGT. Trimming shortened V by 6 bases and J by 7 bases, and 13 bases separated the two germline ends. CDR3 nucleotide sequence: TGTGCCAGCAGCATCCAGGAGGGACAGCCCCAGCATTTT. It encodes CASSIQEGQPQHF.

This clonotype was counted between two and nine times. The chain carries TRBV6-4 and TRBJ1-2, with 7 bases that match TRBD1. CDR1 is MRHNA and CDR2 is SNTAGT in the germline V gene. V dropped 0 bases and J dropped 8; count of bases not matched to a gene: 12. The CDR3 consists of 16 residues. For the CDR3, the DNA is TGTGCCAGCAGTGACTCGATCAACAGGGGAATCAGGGGCTACACCTTC. This gives the protein CASSDSINRGIRGYTF.

A word on this clonotype: The junction and the germline gene differ at one end; a read error may be behind it. V gene TRBV7-3 combines with J gene TRBJ2-7, with TRBD2 identical over 9 bases. The V gene's germline CDR1 is SGHTA and CDR2 FQGTGA. This CDR3 spans 16 amino acids. In DNA, the CDR3 is TGTGTCAGCAGCTCCACGGCTGTAGCGGGAGCGGGCGAGCAGTACTTC. This encodes CVSSSTAVAGAGEQYF.

This clonotype was found a few times. J is TRBJ2-1 and V is TRBV6-1; D could derive from TRBD1 or TRBD2 (7 bases each). The CDR3 runs 16 residues. Germline V lookup: CDR1 MNHNS, CDR2 SASEGT. V was clipped by 7 bases and J by 0 bases, with 16 bases between them. The CDR3 sequence: CASNGGTARSYNEQFF. The CDR3, as DNA: TGTGCCAGCAACGGGGGGACAGCGCGCTCCTACAATGAGCAGTTCTTC.

This chain connects TRBV19 to TRBJ1-3, with D unclear. The CDR3 runs 13 residues. The germline V gene has CDR1 LNHDA and CDR2 SQIVND (reference sequence). With 3 bases removed from V and 4 bases from J, the gap between germline ends came to 7 bases. CDR3 loop: CASSIFGGNTIYF. The CDR3 DNA sequence: TGTGCCAGTAGTATTTTTGGAGGAAACACCATATATTTT.

The chain uses TRBV4-2 and TRBJ1-6, with 9 positions matching TRBD1. V was clipped by 1 base and J by 4 bases; unmatched bases: 5. This CDR3 comprises 17 residues. Germline-derived CDR1 and CDR2 are LGHNA and YNFKEQ. CDR3 loop: CASSQGRQGGYNSPLHF. In DNA, the CDR3 is TGTGCCAGCAGCCAAGGACGACAGGGGGGTTATAATTCACCCCTCCACTTT.